The 2 T cell receptor beta chains listed next were all sequenced from one sample in a study of regulatory T cells in long-lasting Graves disease. Relying on iRepertoire HTBI primers and Arm-PCR of CDR3 regions, the team built TCR beta libraries. TCRdb used MiXCR to reprocess the multiplex PCR reads, holding one entry per CDR3 protein. The sample lists approximately 540,000 distinct CDR3 sequences, approximately 12% occurring once. Documented time point: newly diagnosed GD, antithyroid drugs for less than 3 months. Researchers made the TCR library from RNA that was extracted from PBMCs. The sample was also reused in another study, on T cells in Graves' hyperthyroidism and ophthalmopathy.

The starting material was peripheral blood mononuclear cells (PBMCs), obtained at new diagnosis, from a patient treated with antithyroid drugs. The receptors shown here come from a woman aged 30 to 39 with Graves disease.

Of note for this clonotype: At one boundary the junction diverges from the germline segment, which might be a read error. The chain joins TRBV27 to TRBJ2-1; 8 bases are shared with TRBD1. In germline, CDR1 is MNHEY, CDR2 SMNVEV (reference sequence). This CDR3 is built from 14 residues. CDR3 bases: TGTGCCAGCAGTCCCCTGGACAGGGCTCGTCGATCTTACTTC. It specifies CASSPLDRARRSYF.

This clonotype was seen many times. The rearrangement links TRBV11-3 to TRBJ2-2; D not resolved. Germline CDR1 is SGHNT and CDR2 is YENEEA. With 7 bases removed from V and 0 bases from J, the gap between germline ends came to 18 bases. The CDR3 runs to 17 residues. In nucleotides, the CDR3 is TGTGCCAGCACCATAACCCTAGTGCCCTCGAACACCGGGGAGCTGTTTTTT. Encoded protein: CASTITLVPSNTGELFF.